The source of this T cell receptor (beta chain) is a study of shared clonotypes between healthy human individuals. Background on the study: Each donor had three CD4 naive, three CD4 memory, two CD8 naive and one CD8 memory plate. Study conclusions and caveats: Only blood was sampled; tissue repertoires likely differ. About 4.5% of naive CD4 clonotypes were common to four donors.

Trimming removed 2 bases at V and 6 bases at J, with 8 bases between. The CDR3 totals 13 residues. Germline values: CDR1 WSHSY, CDR2 SAAADI. As for this clone: Its matching antigen is unknown.

Healthy adults negative for HIV, lacking recent acute infections or vaccinations, served as donors. Generated by immunoSEQ multiplex PCR, the TCRdb table keeps only in-frame clones and is missing some. The repertoire consists of a few million clones, with 90% to 95% occurring once and the leading ten covering about 0.13%. V and J are TRBV10-2 and TRBJ2-4; D may correspond to TRBD1 or TRBD2 (5 bases each). Sequenced: naive CD4+ T cells sorted from blood. Subset noted: CD45RA+ positively selected. This receptor was taken from a man aged 18 to 35 in good health. CDR3 DNA: TGCGCCAGCAGTGAGGGGGGAAGAAACATTCAGTACTTC. It is translated as CASSEGGRNIQYF.